This TCR beta chain was identified during a study of control samples from healthy donors and cancer patients. There are 15 residues in the CDR3. V lost 3 bases and J 5 bases, leaving 19 bases between the germline ends. Germline CDR1 reads GTSNPN; CDR2 reads SVGIG (reference sequence). Sequenced by immunoSEQ multiplex PCR; TCRdb stores in-frame clones only, minus some. This table holds 130,000 or so clones, 89% found once. The sequence derives from a man aged 50 or older in good health. The J gene is TRBJ1-1, the V gene TRBV30, with D perhaps matching TRBD1 (5 bases). The sequenced sample was blood. In DNA, the CDR3 is TGTGCCTGGAGGGGTCAAGGACAATGGTGGACTGAAGCTTTCTTT. It specifies CAWRGQGQWWTEAFF.